This TCR beta chain was sequenced during a study of cytomegalovirus exposure and HLA in healthy donors. Study-wide points: Reportedly, a later analysis found an Asian-associated ancestry cluster had fewer N-insertions than the approximately 670-donor mean. Later, an analysis found that common viral pathogens appeared to be linked with several of the most significant clusters.

This clone has a single count. Its antigen is currently unknown. The PCR ran on 60 Vbeta and 13 Jbeta primers. Sequenced by immunoSEQ multiplex PCR; TCRdb stores in-frame clones only, minus some. Among about 170,000 clones listed, around 84% were seen once. The TCR originated in a man aged 25 to 40 in good health and CMV-seropositive. The sequencing input was PBMCs.

CDR3 loop: CASSPGGASYEQYF. The CDR3 nucleotides read TGTGCCAGCTCACCAGGAGGGGCTAGCTACGAGCAGTACTTC. J is TRBJ2-7 and V is TRBV18; D might be TRBD2 (6 bases). The CDR3 spans 14 residues. V was shortened by 2 bases and J by 3 bases, with 11 bases between the two germline ends. Germline V gene data show CDR1 as KGHSH and CDR2 as LQKENI. Filled out from reference TRBV18 and TRBJ2-7, the complete variable domain reads NAGVMQNPRHLVRRRGQEARLRCSPMKGHSHVYWYRQLPEEGLKFMVYLQKENIIDESGMPKERFSAEFPKEGPSILRIQQVVRGDSAAYFCASSPGGASYEQYFGPGTRLTVT.